This T cell receptor beta chain was sequenced in a study of T cell responses to AZD1222 COVID-19 vaccine. TCRdb keeps only in-frame clones here, not all; method: immunoSEQ multiplex PCR. The sample has some 150,000 clones; roughly 88% are singletons. CDR3 size: 16 residues. CDR1 DFQATT and CDR2 SNEGSKA come from the germline V gene (reference sequence). Trimming took 3 bases from V and 0 from J; bases not matched to a gene: 10. This chain connects TRBV20-1 to TRBJ2-7; TRBD2 matches at 8 bases. The sequence came from an adult in good health. Sequenced here: peripheral blood, sampled on day 0 of AZD1222 vaccination. In DNA, the CDR3 is TGCAGTGCTAGTCCCTTAGCGGGATTCGGCTCCTACGAGCAGTACTTC. Protein: CSASPLAGFGSYEQYF.